This TCR beta chain was sequenced in a study of sequential checkpoint blockade in melanoma. The wider study: 91 pretreatment tumor DNA samples were TCRβ immunosequenced.

The repertoire was sequenced with immunoSEQ multiplex PCR; TCRdb's copy has only in-frame clones and lacks some. This table holds about 490 clones, around a fifth found once. Germline CDR1 reads SGHNT; CDR2 reads YENEEA. This CDR3 region has 14 residues. The V gene lost 5 bases and the J gene lost 0 bases, with 9 bases spanning the gap. This clone is medium-sized within its sample. Treatment of the sample: randomized to nivolumab then ipilimumab (arm A) or the reverse (arm B). This receptor was taken from a human donor with melanoma. The chain links TRBV11-3 to TRBJ2-3; weak D call: TRBD1 (6 bases). The material was tumor tissue (inferred from file names), obtained from a patient given nivolumab and ipilimumab in sequence. The DNA for the CDR3 is TGTGCCAGCAGCCGCGGACAGAGCACAGATACGCAGTATTTT. This codes for CASSRGQSTDTQYF.